This TCR beta chain is from a study of graft-versus-host responses after intestinal transplantation. Notes on the study in general: There was an association between peak levels of circulating GvH clones and early post-transplant HvG declines.

This clone was found once. Its matching antigen is unknown. The CDR3 spans 14 residues. Germline loops: CDR1 SGHDT, CDR2 YYEEEE. V was cut by 1 base and J by 8 bases, with 12 bases left in between. Data came from immunoSEQ multiplex PCR; TCRdb stores just in-frame clones and leaves some out. Of 75,000 to 100,000 clones in the sample, approximately 85% were seen once. The origin of this receptor is a human patient who received an intestinal transplant, so some T cells may come from the graft donor. V usage is TRBV5-6 and J usage is TRBJ1-4, with D perhaps TRBD1 (6 bases). This sample comprised PBMCs, obtained 255 days after intestinal transplant. In DNA form, the CDR3 reads TGTGCCAGCAGCTTGAGGGGGTTAGGAGAAAAACTGTTTTTT. Translation gives CASSLRGLGEKLFF.